The 12 T cell receptor beta chains listed next were all sequenced from one sample in a study of cytomegalovirus exposure and HLA in healthy donors. PCR employed 60 Vbeta and 13 Jbeta primers. The protocol was immunoSEQ multiplex PCR, while the TCRdb copy is restricted to in-frame clones and leaves out a portion. The data include around 75,000 clones; the top ten clones carry roughly an eighth. Sequenced sample: PBMCs. The receptors shown here come from a man aged 45-65 years in good health and CMV-seropositive.

This chain joins TRBV2 and TRBJ2-7, with D hard to call. The CDR3 has 12 residues. Trimming cost V 4 bases and J 6 bases, with 10 bases left between them. From germline, CDR1 is SNHLY and CDR2 FYNNEI. CDR3 sequence (DNA): TGTGCCAGCAGTGTGCAGGCCCCCGAGCAGTACTTC. Its translation: CASSVQAPEQYF.

The chain recombines TRBV7-9 with TRBJ1-2; 10 bases match TRBD1. V was clipped by 4 bases and J by 9 bases; unmatched bases: 5. The CDR3 contains 13 residues. Germline V gene lookup returns CDR1 SEHNR and CDR2 FQNEAQ (reference sequence). CDR3 DNA sequence: TGTGCCAGCAGCTGGGACAGGGGATCGAGCTACACCTTC. Amino acid sequence: CASSWDRGSSYTF.

The chain couples TRBV28 to TRBJ2-2; 16 bases agree with TRBD2. The CDR3 contains 18 residues. CDR1 is MDHEN, CDR2 SYDVKM, per germline. Trimming at V came to 6 bases and at J to 5 bases, leaving 9 bases not matched to a gene. In DNA form, the CDR3 reads TGTGCCAGCAGCCCCGGGGGACTAGCGGGGGGGCAAACCGGGGAGCTGTTTTTT. It codes for CASSPGGLAGGQTGELFF.

This chain joins TRBV9 and TRBJ2-1; a weak D match, TRBD2 (6 bases). Germline-derived CDR1 and CDR2 are SGDLS and YYNGEE. This CDR3 is 14 amino acids long. V lost 4 bases, J lost 5 bases, and 13 bases lay in between. The CDR3: CASSSGGANNEQFF. The CDR3 DNA sequence: TGTGCCAGCAGCTCTGGCGGGGCTAACAATGAGCAGTTCTTC.

The chain uses TRBV10-3 and TRBJ2-7; TRBD1 aligns across 7 bases. The CDR3 covers 13 residues. Germline CDR1 ENHRY, CDR2 SYGVKD. V gave up 4 bases and J gave up 2 bases; unmatched junction bases: 2. The CDR3 nucleotides read TGTGCCATCAGTGGGGACAGCACCTACGAGCAGTACGTC. This translates into CAISGDSTYEQYV.

This chain links TRBV27 with TRBJ1-1; D gene unclear. The length of the CDR3 is 12 residues. Germline V CDR1 and CDR2: MNHEY, SMNVEV (reference sequence). V was pared by 4 bases and J by 5 bases, with 8 bases between. The CDR3 sequence: CASSSLQTEAFF. Here the CDR3 DNA reads TGTGCCAGCAGTTCCCTACAGACTGAAGCTTTCTTT.

The J gene is TRBJ1-5, the V gene TRBV28; 11 positions agree with TRBD1. The CDR3 is made up of 13 amino acids. The V segment lost 6 bases and the J segment 9 bases; nucleotides outside the gene matches: 4. Germline V lookup: CDR1 MDHEN, CDR2 SYDVKM. CDR3 loop: CASRGQGVRPQHF. The CDR3 nucleotides are TGTGCCAGCAGGGGACAGGGGGTACGGCCCCAGCATTTT.

The chain joins TRBV5-1 to TRBJ1-1; the match to TRBD1 covers 9 bases. The V segment lost 0 bases and the J segment 3 bases; nucleotides outside the gene matches: 6. CDR1 and CDR2 (germline): SGHRS, YFSETQ. This CDR3 is 16 amino acids long. CDR3: CASSLAETGGYTEAFF. The CDR3 DNA follows: TGCGCCAGCAGCTTGGCCGAGACAGGGGGGTACACTGAAGCTTTCTTT.

The chain uses TRBV2 and TRBJ1-4; TRBD1 is a possible D gene (5 bases). Trimming removed 0 bases at V and 10 bases at J, with 12 bases between. Germline values: CDR1 SNHLY, CDR2 FYNNEI. CDR3 length: 14 amino acids. The CDR3 protein is CASSEAPGDGKLFF. In nucleotides, the CDR3 is TGTGCCAGCAGTGAAGCACCGGGGGACGGAAAACTGTTTTTT.

The chain has TRBV4-1 and TRBJ1-5; 7 bases align to TRBD1. J gave up 7 bases and V 8 bases, and 5 bases lay outside the gene matches. The CDR3 extends over 12 amino acids. Germline V gene data show CDR1 as MGHRA and CDR2 as YSYEKL. CDR3 coding DNA: TGCGCCAGCGGGACAGTTAACCAGCCCCAGCATTTT. Encoded protein: CASGTVNQPQHF.

This rearrangement joins TRBV5-1 to TRBJ2-5, with D possibly TRBD1 on 6 matching bases. The V end lost 2 bases, the J end lost 4 bases, and 15 bases lay between the germline ends. Germline V gene sequence: CDR1 SGHRS, CDR2 YFSETQ. The CDR3 loop spans 15 amino acids. The CDR3 sequence is CASSFQGPEGETQYF. The DNA for the CDR3 is TGCGCCAGCAGCTTCCAGGGGCCTGAAGGAGAGACCCAGTACTTC.

V usage is TRBV6-6 and J usage is TRBJ1-1, with 9 nucleotides matching TRBD1. The germline V gene has CDR1 MNHNY and CDR2 SVGAGI (reference sequence). V trimming: 6 bases; J trimming: 11 bases; junction bases outside the gene matches: 13. The CDR3 length is 14 residues. CDR3 coding DNA: TGTGCCAGCAGCCTAGGGGACAGGGATCCCTCGGCTTTCTTT. Its translation is CASSLGDRDPSAFF.